Following are 16 T cell receptor beta chains from one sample sequenced in a study of blood T cells in healthy people across ages. Primed by a sample-barcoded 5' primer and a J-beta primer mix, a second PCR proceeded for about 6 to 12 cycles. TCRdb processed the 5' RACE reads anew with MiXCR; each CDR3 protein has one entry. There are about 780,000 distinct CDR3 sequences in the sample; around 45% occur only once, and around a sixth lies in the top ten. Sequenced: blood. All receptors come from an elderly man in good health.

The CDR3 is CASSSRQGANVLTF. The CDR3 coding sequence is TGTGCCAGCAGCTCCCGCCAAGGGGCCAACGTCCTGACTTTC. This chain links TRBV7-2 with TRBJ2-6, with D hard to call. There are 14 residues in the CDR3. V gave up 4 bases and J gave up 4 bases, with 8 bases separating them. CDR1 is SGHTA, CDR2 FQGNSA, per germline. The full variable domain, with the rest looked up from reference TRBV7-2 and TRBJ2-6, is GAGVSQSPSNKVTEKGKDVELRCDPISGHTALYWYRQSLGQGLEFLIYFQGNSAPDKSGLPSDRFSAERTGGSVSTLTIQRTQQEDSAVYLCASSSRQGANVLTFGAGSRLTVL.

This chain uses TRBV9 with TRBJ2-7; 8 bases line up with TRBD2. Per germline, CDR1 SGDLS and CDR2 YYNGEE. CDR3 length equals 16 residues. V was pared by 4 bases and J by 2 bases, with 11 bases of the junction left unmatched. Written as DNA, the CDR3 is TGTGCCAGCAGCAGAGTAGAGGGACTAGAGGCCTACGAGCAGTACTTC. As protein: CASSRVEGLEAYEQYF.

This clonotype showed up just a few times. This chain uses TRBV7-9 with TRBJ2-1; perhaps D is TRBD1 or TRBD2 (7 bases each). The CDR3 runs 15 residues. Looked up from germline, CDR1 is SEHNR and CDR2 is FQNEAQ (reference sequence). V lost 1 base to trimming and J lost 8 bases, with 15 bases between them. The CDR3 loop reads CASSLVQGGGDEQFF. The CDR3 DNA follows: TGTGCCAGCAGCTTAGTCCAGGGGGGGGGCGATGAGCAGTTCTTC.

The chain carries TRBV7-2 and TRBJ2-7; 10 nucleotides align to TRBD2. Trimming removed 5 bases from V and 0 bases from J; junction bases left unmatched: 4. CDR1 SGHTA and CDR2 FQGNSA come from the germline V gene. The CDR3 spans 15 residues. The CDR3 loop reads CASSPAGGGSYEQYF. The CDR3 DNA reads TGTGCCAGCAGCCCAGCGGGGGGGGGCTCCTACGAGCAGTACTTC.

The rearrangement joins TRBV27 to TRBJ2-5; TRBD2 aligns across 8 bases. The trim removed 5 bases at V and 11 bases at J, leaving 16 bases unmatched. The CDR3 has 15 amino acids. Looked up from germline, CDR1 is MNHEY and CDR2 is SMNVEV (reference sequence). This CDR3 reads CASSKSGLGLYGQYF. DNA of the CDR3: TGTGCCAGCAGTAAATCGGGACTAGGTCTCTACGGGCAGTACTTC.

The rearrangement links TRBV10-2 to TRBJ2-1; the D gene is possibly TRBD2 (6 bases). Germline CDR1 is WSHSY and CDR2 is SAAADI. V was shortened by 0 bases and J by 9 bases, with 12 bases between the two germline ends. The length of the CDR3 is 14 residues. The CDR3 reads CASSESSYGGEQFF. The CDR3 region has the DNA TGCGCCAGCAGTGAGTCTTCATACGGGGGTGAGCAGTTCTTC.

The table lists this clonotype with a few counts. The V and J genes are TRBV12-3 or TRBV12-4 and TRBJ2-1; 7 bases line up with TRBD1. The DNA matches TRBJ2-7 better at its end, which makes the J call doubtful. The CDR3 is 14 amino acids. CDR3 nucleotides: TGTGCCAGCAGTGGGGACAGCCTCTACAATGAGCAGTACTTC. This encodes CASSGDSLYNEQYF.

V and J are TRBV14 and TRBJ1-1, with 7 bases that match TRBD1. The CDR3 covers 15 residues. The V and J ends lost 4 bases and 1 base, in that order; junction bases with no gene match: 6. The V gene's germline CDR1 is SGHDN and CDR2 FVKESK. CDR3 DNA: TGTGCCAGCAGCCGACTACAGGGGTCGAACACTGAAGCTTTCTTT. Encoded protein: CASSRLQGSNTEAFF. The whole variable domain, filled in from reference TRBV14 and TRBJ1-1, reads EAGVTQFPSHSVIEKGQTVTLRCDPISGHDNLYWYRRVMGKEIKFLLHFVKESKQDESGMPNNRFLAERTGGTYSTLKVQPAELEDSGVYFCASSRLQGSNTEAFFGQGTRLTVV.

The J gene is TRBJ1-2, the V gene TRBV14, with D perhaps matching TRBD1 (5 bases). Germline CDR1 reads SGHDN; CDR2 reads FVKESK. V lost 0 bases and J lost 6, with 14 bases in between. The CDR3 sequence is 15 residues long. CDR3 in DNA: TGTGCCAGCAGCCAAGACTTCCGGGGGGTAGATGGCTACACCTTC. As protein: CASSQDFRGVDGYTF.

As for this clonotype: Being one base from a much bigger clone, this may be a read error. CDR3 loop: CASSFHSQIPYEQYF. In DNA, the CDR3 is TGTGCCAGCAGCTTCCACAGCCAAATCCCCTACGAGCAGTACTTC. The V and J genes are TRBV7-2 and TRBJ2-7; D is unclear. Germline V CDR1 and CDR2: SGHTA, FQGNSA. V dropped 3 bases and J dropped 2 bases, with 14 bases sitting between them. The CDR3 covers 15 residues.

This clonotype was observed a few times. This chain uses TRBV12-3 or TRBV12-4 with TRBJ1-5; D is uncertain. The length of the CDR3 is 13 residues. The V and J ends lost 4 bases and 7 bases respectively, with 11 bases between them. As DNA, the CDR3 is TGTGCCAGCAGTTACCAGGTATACCAGCCCCAGCATTTT. Protein sequence: CASSYQVYQPQHF.

V and J are TRBV25-1 and TRBJ2-1; tentative D call: TRBD2 (6 bases). The V end lost 7 bases, the J end lost 2 bases, and 9 bases lay between the germline ends. Germline values: CDR1 MGHDK, CDR2 SYGVNS. The length of the CDR3 is 13 residues. The CDR3 reads CASTGLPYNEQFF. In nucleotides, the CDR3 is TGTGCCAGCACGGGACTTCCCTACAATGAGCAGTTCTTC.

The chain has TRBV6-6 and TRBJ2-1, with D perhaps matching TRBD2 (6 bases). The V gene lost 7 bases and the J gene lost 8 bases, with 12 bases spanning the gap. The CDR3 runs to 12 residues. Germline CDR1 MNHNY, CDR2 SVGAGI (reference sequence). In nucleotides, the CDR3 is TGTGCCAGCACGGGAGAGATTGATGAGCAGTTCTTC. It codes for CASTGEIDEQFF.

This clonotype was seen only a few times. V is TRBV3-1 and J is TRBJ2-5, with D possibly TRBD1 on 6 matching bases. Germline V gene sequence: CDR1 LGHDT, CDR2 YNNKEL (reference sequence). This CDR3 region has 17 residues. Trimming took off 0 bases at V and 1 base at J, with 15 bases between the two ends. CDR3 loop: CASSQDYSAGAQETQYF. CDR3 nucleotides: TGTGCCAGCAGCCAAGATTATTCGGCAGGGGCCCAAGAGACCCAGTACTTC.

The rearrangement joins TRBV7-2 to TRBJ2-3; 9 nucleotides agree with TRBD2. The CDR3 loop spans 14 amino acids. Germline trimming cut 5 bases from V and 6 bases from J; bases unmatched to any gene: 6. Looked up from germline, CDR1 is SGHTA and CDR2 is FQGNSA. The CDR3, as DNA: TGTGCCAGCAGCGCCTCTAGCGGGACCGATACGCAGTATTTT. This encodes CASSASSGTDTQYF.

The gene calls are TRBV6-2 or TRBV6-3 and TRBJ2-7, with TRBD2 identical over 14 bases. The last part of the DNA fits TRBJ2-5 better; the J call may be wrong. CDR1 is MNHEY and CDR2 is SVGEGT in the germline V gene. The CDR3 is 17 amino acids. CDR3 sequence reads: CASPHLGTSGRGETQYF. The CDR3 nucleotides are TGTGCCAGCCCGCACCTAGGGACTAGCGGGAGAGGGGAGACCCAGTACTTC.